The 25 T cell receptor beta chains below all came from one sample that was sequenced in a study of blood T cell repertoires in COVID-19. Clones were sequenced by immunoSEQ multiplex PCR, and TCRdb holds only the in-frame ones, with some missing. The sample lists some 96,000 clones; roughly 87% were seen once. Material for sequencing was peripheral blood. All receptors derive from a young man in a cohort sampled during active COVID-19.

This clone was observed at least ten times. DNA for the CDR3: TGTGCCAGTTCGGGGGAGCATGAGCAGTTCTTC. Amino acids: CASSGEHEQFF. The rearrangement uses TRBV19 and TRBJ2-1, with D possibly being TRBD2 (6 bases). V lost 8 bases to trimming and J lost 8 bases, with 10 bases between them. The CDR3 covers 11 residues. Looked up from germline, CDR1 is LNHDA and CDR2 is SQIVND (reference sequence).

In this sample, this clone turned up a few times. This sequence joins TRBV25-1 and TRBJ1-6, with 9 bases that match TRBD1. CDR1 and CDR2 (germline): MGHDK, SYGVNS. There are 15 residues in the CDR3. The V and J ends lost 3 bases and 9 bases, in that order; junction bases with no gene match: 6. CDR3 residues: CASSDSGTGPSPLHF. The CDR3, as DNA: TGTGCCAGCAGTGATTCCGGGACAGGGCCTTCACCCCTCCACTTT.

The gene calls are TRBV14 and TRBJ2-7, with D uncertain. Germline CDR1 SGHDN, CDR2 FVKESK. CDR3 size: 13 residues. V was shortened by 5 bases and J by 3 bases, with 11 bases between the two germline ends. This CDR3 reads CASSGQVFYEQYF. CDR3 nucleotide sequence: TGTGCCAGCAGCGGGCAGGTCTTCTACGAGCAGTACTTC.

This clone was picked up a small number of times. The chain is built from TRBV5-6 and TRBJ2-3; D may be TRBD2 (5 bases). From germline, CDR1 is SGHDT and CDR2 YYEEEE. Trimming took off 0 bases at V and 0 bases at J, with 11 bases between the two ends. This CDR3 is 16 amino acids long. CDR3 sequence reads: CASSLALAKSTDTQYF. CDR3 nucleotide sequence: TGTGCCAGCAGCTTGGCTCTAGCCAAAAGCACAGATACGCAGTATTTT.

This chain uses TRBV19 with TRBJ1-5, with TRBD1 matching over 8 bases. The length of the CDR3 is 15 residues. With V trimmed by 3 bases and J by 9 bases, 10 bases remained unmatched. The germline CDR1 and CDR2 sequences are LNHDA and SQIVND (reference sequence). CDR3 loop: CASSIWGQDLRPQHF. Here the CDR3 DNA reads TGTGCCAGTAGTATTTGGGGACAGGATCTGCGGCCCCAGCATTTT. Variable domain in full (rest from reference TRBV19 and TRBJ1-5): DGGITQSPKYLFRKEGQNVTLSCEQNLNHDAMYWYRQDPGQGLRLIYYSQIVNDFQKGDIAEGYSVSREKKESFPLTVTSAQKNPTAFYLCASSIWGQDLRPQHFGDGTRLSIL.

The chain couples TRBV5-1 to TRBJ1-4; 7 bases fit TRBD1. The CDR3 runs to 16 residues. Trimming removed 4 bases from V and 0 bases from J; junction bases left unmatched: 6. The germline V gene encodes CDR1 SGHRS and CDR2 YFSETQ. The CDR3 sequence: CASSTGQIATNEKLFF. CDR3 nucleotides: TGCGCCAGCAGCACGGGACAGATTGCAACTAATGAAAAACTGTTTTTT.

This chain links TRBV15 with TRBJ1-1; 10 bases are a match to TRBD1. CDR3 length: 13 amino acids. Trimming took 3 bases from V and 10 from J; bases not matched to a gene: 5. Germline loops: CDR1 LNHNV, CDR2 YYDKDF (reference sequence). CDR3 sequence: CATSRGQGYRAFF. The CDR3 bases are TGTGCCACCAGCAGGGGACAGGGGTACCGAGCTTTCTTT.

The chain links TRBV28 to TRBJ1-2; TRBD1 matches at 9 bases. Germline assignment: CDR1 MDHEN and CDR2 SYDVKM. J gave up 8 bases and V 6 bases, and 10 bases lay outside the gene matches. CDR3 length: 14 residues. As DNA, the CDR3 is TGTGCCAGCAGCTTGGGGTCACAGGGGGCAGGCTACACCTTC. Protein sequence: CASSLGSQGAGYTF.

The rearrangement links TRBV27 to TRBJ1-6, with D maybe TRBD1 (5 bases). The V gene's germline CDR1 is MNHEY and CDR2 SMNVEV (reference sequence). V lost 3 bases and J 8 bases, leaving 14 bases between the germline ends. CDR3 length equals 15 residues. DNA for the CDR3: TGTGCCAGCAGTTTCGCAGGGATTTCGGATTCACCCCTCCACTTT. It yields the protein CASSFAGISDSPLHF.

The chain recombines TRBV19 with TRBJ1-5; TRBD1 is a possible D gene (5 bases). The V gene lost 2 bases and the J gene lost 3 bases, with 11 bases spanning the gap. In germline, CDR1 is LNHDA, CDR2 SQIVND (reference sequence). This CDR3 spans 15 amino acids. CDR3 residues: CASSIRDSPNQPQHF. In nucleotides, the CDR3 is TGTGCCAGTAGTATACGAGACAGCCCCAATCAGCCCCAGCATTTT. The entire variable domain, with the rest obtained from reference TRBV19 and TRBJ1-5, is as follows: DGGITQSPKYLFRKEGQNVTLSCEQNLNHDAMYWYRQDPGQGLRLIYYSQIVNDFQKGDIAEGYSVSREKKESFPLTVTSAQKNPTAFYLCASSIRDSPNQPQHFGDGTRLSIL.

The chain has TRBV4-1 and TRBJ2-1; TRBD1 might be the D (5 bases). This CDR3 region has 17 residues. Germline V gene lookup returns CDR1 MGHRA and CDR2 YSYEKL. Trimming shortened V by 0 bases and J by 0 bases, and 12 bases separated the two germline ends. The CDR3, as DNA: TGCGCCAGCAGCCAAGATAGGGGCGCTAGCTCCTACAATGAGCAGTTCTTC. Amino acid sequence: CASSQDRGASSYNEQFF.

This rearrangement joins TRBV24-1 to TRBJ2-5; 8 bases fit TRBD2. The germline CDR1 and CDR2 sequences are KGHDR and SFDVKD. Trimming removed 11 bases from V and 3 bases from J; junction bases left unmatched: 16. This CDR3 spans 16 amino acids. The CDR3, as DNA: TGTGCCATCGACGCGGAGGCGGGGGGATCGGAAGAGACCCAGTACTTC. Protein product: CAIDAEAGGSEETQYF.

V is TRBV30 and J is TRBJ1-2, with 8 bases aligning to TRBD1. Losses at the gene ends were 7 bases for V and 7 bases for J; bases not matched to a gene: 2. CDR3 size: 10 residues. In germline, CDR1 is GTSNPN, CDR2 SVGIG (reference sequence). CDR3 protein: CAFDRGGYTF. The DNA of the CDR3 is TGTGCCTTTGACAGGGGTGGCTACACCTTC.

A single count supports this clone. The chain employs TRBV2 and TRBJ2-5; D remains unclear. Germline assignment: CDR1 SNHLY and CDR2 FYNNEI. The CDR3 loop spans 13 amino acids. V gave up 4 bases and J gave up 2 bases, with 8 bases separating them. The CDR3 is CASSVPRQETQYF. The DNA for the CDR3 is TGTGCCAGCAGTGTCCCTAGGCAAGAGACCCAGTACTTC.

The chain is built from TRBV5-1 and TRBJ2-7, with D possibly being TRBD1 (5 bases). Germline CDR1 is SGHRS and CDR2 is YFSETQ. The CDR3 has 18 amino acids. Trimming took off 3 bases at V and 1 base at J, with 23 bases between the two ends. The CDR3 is CASSYQGVSGGSSYEQYF. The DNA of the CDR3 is TGCGCCAGCAGCTACCAAGGGGTCTCGGGCGGATCATCCTACGAGCAGTACTTC.

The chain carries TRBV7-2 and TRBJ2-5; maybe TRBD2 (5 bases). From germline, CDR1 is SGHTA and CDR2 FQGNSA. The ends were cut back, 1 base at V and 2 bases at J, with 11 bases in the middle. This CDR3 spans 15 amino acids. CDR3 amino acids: CASSLGPAEQETQYF. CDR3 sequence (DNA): TGTGCCAGCAGCTTAGGTCCAGCGGAGCAAGAGACCCAGTACTTC.

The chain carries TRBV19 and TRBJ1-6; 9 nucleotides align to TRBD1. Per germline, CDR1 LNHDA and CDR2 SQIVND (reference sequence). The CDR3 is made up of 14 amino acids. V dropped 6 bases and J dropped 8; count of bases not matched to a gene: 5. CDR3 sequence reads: CASSSTGGHSPLHF. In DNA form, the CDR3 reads TGTGCCAGTAGCAGTACAGGGGGCCATTCACCCCTCCACTTT.

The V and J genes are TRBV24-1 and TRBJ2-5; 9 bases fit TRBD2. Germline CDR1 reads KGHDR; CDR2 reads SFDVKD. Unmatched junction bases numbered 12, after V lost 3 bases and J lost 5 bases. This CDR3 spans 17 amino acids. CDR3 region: CATSDGTSSLSGETQYF. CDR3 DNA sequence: TGTGCCACCAGTGATGGGACTAGCTCGCTATCGGGGGAGACCCAGTACTTC.

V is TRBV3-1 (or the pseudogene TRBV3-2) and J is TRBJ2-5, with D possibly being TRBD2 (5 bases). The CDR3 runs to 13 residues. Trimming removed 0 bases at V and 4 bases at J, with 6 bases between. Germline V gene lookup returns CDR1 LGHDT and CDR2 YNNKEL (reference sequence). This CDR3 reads CASSQDRGETQYF. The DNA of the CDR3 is TGTGCCAGCAGCCAAGATCGGGGAGAGACCCAGTACTTC.

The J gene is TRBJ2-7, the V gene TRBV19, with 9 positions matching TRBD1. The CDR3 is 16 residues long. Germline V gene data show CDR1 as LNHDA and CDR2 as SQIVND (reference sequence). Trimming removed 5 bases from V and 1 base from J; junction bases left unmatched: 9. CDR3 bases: TGTGCCAGTAGTGGACCAACCGGGACAGGGTCCTACGAGCAGTACTTC. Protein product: CASSGPTGTGSYEQYF. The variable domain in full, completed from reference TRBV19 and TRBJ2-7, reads DGGITQSPKYLFRKEGQNVTLSCEQNLNHDAMYWYRQDPGQGLRLIYYSQIVNDFQKGDIAEGYSVSREKKESFPLTVTSAQKNPTAFYLCASSGPTGTGSYEQYFGPGTRLTVT.

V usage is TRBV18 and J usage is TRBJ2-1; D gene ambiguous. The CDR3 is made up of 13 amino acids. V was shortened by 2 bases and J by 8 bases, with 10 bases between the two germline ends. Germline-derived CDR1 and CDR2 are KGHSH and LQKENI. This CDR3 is CASSPDTFHEQFF. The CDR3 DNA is TGTGCCAGCTCACCAGATACTTTCCATGAGCAGTTCTTC.

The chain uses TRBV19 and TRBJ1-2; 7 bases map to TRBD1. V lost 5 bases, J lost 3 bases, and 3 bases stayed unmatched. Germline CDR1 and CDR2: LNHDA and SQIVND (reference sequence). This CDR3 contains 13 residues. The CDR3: CASSRDRDYGYTF. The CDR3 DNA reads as TGTGCCAGTAGTCGCGACAGGGACTATGGCTACACCTTC.

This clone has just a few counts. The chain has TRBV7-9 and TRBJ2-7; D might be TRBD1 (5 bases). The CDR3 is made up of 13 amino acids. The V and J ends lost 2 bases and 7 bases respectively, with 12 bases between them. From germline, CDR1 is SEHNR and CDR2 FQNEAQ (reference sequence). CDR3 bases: TGTGCCAGCAGCTTATTGGAAGGGGTTGAGCAGTACTTC. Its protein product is CASSLLEGVEQYF.

CDR3 coding DNA: TGTGCCAGCAGCCGGAGCCAGGAGACCCAGTACTTC. It encodes CASSRSQETQYF. The V and J genes are TRBV5-4 and TRBJ2-5; D ambiguous. This CDR3 contains 12 residues. Germline CDR1 reads SGHNT; CDR2 reads YYREEE (reference sequence). Trimming removed 4 bases from V and 5 bases from J, with 9 bases in between.

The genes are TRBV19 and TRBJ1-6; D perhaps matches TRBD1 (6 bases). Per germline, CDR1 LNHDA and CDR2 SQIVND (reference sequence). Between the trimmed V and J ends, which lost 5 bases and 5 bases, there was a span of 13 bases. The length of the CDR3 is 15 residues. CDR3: CASSVGRGNNSPLHF. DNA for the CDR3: TGTGCCAGTAGTGTTGGCAGGGGCAATAATTCACCCCTCCACTTT.